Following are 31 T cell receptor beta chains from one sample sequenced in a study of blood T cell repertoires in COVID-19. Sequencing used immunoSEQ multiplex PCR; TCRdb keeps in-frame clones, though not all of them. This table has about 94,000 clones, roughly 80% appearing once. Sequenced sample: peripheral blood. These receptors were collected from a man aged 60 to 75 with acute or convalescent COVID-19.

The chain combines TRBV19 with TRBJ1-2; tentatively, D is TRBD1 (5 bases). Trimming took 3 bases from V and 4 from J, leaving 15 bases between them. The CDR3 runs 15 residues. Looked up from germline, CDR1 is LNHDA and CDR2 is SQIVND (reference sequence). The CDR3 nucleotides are TGTGCCAGTAGTATCCCGGGACTGGGATTCTATGGCTACACCTTC. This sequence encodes CASSIPGLGFYGYTF. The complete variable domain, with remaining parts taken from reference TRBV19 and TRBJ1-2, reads DGGITQSPKYLFRKEGQNVTLSCEQNLNHDAMYWYRQDPGQGLRLIYYSQIVNDFQKGDIAEGYSVSREKKESFPLTVTSAQKNPTAFYLCASSIPGLGFYGYTFGSGTRLTVV.

CDR3 nucleotide sequence: TGTGCCAGCAGTTTAACAACCTACGAGCAGTACTTC. Amino acid sequence: CASSLTTYEQYF. The chain carries TRBV12-3 or TRBV12-4 and TRBJ2-7; unclear D gene. V lost 2 bases to trimming and J lost 2 bases, with 4 bases between them. This CDR3 spans 12 amino acids.

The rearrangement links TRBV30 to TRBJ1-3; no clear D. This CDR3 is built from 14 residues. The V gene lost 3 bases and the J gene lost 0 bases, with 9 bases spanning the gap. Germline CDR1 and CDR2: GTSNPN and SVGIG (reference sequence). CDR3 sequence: CAWRPFSSGNTIYF. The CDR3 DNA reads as TGTGCCTGGAGGCCCTTTAGCTCTGGAAACACCATATATTTT.

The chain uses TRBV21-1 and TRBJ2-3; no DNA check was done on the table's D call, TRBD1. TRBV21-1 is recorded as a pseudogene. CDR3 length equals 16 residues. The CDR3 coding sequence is TGTGCCAGCAGCAAGATCCGGGACAGGGGAGCAGATACGCAGTATTTT. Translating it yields CASSKIRDRGADTQYF.

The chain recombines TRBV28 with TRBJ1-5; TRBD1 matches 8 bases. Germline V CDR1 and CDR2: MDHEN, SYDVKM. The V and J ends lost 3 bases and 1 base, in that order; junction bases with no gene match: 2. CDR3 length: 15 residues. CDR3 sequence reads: CASSFYRGSNQPQHF. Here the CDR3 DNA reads TGTGCCAGCAGTTTCTACAGGGGGAGCAATCAGCCCCAGCATTTT.

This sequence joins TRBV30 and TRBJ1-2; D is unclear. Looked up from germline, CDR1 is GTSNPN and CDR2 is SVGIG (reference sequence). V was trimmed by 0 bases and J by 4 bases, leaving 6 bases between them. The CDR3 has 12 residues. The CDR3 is CAWSVNIYGYTF. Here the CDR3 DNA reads TGTGCCTGGAGTGTTAACATCTATGGCTACACCTTC.

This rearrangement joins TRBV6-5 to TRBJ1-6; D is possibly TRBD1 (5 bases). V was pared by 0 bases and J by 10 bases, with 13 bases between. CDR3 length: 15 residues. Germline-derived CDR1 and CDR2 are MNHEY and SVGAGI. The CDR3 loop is CASSYSGSQGSPLHF. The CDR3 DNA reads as TGTGCCAGCAGTTACTCTGGGTCGCAGGGCTCACCCCTCCACTTT.

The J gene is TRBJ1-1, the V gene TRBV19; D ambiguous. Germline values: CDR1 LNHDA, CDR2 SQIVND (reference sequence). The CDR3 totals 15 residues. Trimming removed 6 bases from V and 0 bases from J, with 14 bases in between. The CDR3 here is CASSFLAGLNTEAFF. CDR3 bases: TGTGCCAGTAGCTTTCTCGCGGGATTGAACACTGAAGCTTTCTTT. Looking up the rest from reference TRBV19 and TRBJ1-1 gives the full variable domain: DGGITQSPKYLFRKEGQNVTLSCEQNLNHDAMYWYRQDPGQGLRLIYYSQIVNDFQKGDIAEGYSVSREKKESFPLTVTSAQKNPTAFYLCASSFLAGLNTEAFFGQGTRLTVV.

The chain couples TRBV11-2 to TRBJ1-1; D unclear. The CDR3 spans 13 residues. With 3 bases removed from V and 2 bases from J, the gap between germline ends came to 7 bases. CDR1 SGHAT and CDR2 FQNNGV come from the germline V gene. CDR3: CASSFQVNTEAFF. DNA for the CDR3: TGTGCCAGCAGCTTTCAGGTAAACACTGAAGCTTTCTTT. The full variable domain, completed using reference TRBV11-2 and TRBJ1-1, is EAGVAQSPRYKIIEKRQSVAFWCNPISGHATLYWYQQILGQGPKLLIQFQNNGVVDDSQLPKDRFSAERLKGVDSTLKIQPAKLEDSAVYLCASSFQVNTEAFFGQGTRLTVV.

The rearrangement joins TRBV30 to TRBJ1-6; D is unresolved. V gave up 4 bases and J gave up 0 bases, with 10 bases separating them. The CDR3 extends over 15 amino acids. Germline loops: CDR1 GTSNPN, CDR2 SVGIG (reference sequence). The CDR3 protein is CAWKLVSSYNSPLHF. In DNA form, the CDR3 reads TGTGCCTGGAAGTTGGTGAGCTCCTATAATTCACCCCTCCACTTT.

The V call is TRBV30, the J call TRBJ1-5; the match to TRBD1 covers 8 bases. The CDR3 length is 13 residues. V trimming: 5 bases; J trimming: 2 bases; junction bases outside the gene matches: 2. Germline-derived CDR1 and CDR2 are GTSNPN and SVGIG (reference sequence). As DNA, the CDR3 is TGTGCCTGGGCAGGGGGCGGCAATCAGCCCCAGCATTTT. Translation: CAWAGGGNQPQHF.

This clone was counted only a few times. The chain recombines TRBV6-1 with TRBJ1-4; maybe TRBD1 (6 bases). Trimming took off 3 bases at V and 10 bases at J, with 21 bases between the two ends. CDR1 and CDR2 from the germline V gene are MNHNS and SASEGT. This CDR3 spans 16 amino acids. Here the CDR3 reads CASSDVPAGGRGKLFF. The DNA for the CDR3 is TGTGCCAGCAGTGATGTCCCCGCGGGGGGGCGGGGAAAACTGTTTTTT.

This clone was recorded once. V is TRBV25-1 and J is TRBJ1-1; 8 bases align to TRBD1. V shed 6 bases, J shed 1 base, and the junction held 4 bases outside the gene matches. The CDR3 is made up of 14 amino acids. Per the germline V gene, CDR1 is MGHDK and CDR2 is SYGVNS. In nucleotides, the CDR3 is TGTGCCAGCAGGGCCACAGGGGGGAACACTGAAGCTTTCTTT. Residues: CASRATGGNTEAFF.

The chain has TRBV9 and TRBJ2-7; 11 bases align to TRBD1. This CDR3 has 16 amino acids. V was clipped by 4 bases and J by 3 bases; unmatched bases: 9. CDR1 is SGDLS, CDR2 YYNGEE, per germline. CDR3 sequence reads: CASSPSVGTGGYEQYF. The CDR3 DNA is TGTGCCAGCAGCCCCTCGGTCGGGACAGGGGGCTACGAGCAGTACTTC.

The CDR3 DNA is TGTGCCAGCAGCCCTTGGGGGCAGGGAGGCAATCAGCCCCAGCATTTT. Translating it yields CASSPWGQGGNQPQHF. The chain is built from TRBV27 and TRBJ1-5; a weak D match, TRBD1 (6 bases). The CDR3 has 16 residues. The V gene's germline CDR1 is MNHEY and CDR2 SMNVEV (reference sequence). V was clipped by 6 bases and J by 2 bases, with 17 bases between them.

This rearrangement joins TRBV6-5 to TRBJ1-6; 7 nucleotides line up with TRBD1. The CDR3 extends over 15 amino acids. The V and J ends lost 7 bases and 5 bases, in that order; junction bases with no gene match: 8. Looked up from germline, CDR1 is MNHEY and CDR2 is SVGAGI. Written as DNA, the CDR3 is TGTGCCAGCACCCGCTCGGGACAGAATAATTCACCCCTCCACTTT. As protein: CASTRSGQNNSPLHF.

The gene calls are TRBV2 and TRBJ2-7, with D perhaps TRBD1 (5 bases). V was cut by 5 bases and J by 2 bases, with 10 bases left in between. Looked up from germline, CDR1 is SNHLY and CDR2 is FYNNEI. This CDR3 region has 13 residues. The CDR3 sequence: CASSRQLTYEQYF. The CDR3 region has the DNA TGTGCCAGCAGTCGACAGTTAACCTACGAGCAGTACTTC.

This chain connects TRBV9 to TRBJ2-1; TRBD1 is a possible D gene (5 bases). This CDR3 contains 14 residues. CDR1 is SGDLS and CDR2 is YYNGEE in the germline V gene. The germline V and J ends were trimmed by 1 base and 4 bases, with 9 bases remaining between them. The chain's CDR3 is CASSVPTAYNEQFF. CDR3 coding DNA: TGTGCCAGCAGCGTACCGACAGCTTACAATGAGCAGTTCTTC.

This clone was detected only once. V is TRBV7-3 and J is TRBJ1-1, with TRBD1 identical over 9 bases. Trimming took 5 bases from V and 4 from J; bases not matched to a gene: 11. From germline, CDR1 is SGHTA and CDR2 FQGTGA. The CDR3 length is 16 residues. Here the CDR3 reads CASSPTSDRGGTEAFF. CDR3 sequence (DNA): TGTGCCAGCAGCCCAACGTCGGACAGGGGAGGCACTGAAGCTTTCTTT.

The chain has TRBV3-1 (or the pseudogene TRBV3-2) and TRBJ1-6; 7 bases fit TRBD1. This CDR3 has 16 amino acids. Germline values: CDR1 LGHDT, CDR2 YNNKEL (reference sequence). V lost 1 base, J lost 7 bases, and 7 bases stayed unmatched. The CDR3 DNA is TGTGCCAGCAGCCAAGGTTACACAGGGGCCAATTCACCCCTCCACTTT. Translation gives CASSQGYTGANSPLHF.

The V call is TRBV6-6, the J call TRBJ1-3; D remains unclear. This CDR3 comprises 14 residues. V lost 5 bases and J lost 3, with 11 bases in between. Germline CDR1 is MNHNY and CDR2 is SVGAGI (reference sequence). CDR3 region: CASSGSGLGNTIYF. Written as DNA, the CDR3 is TGTGCCAGCAGTGGCAGCGGGCTTGGAAACACCATATATTTT.

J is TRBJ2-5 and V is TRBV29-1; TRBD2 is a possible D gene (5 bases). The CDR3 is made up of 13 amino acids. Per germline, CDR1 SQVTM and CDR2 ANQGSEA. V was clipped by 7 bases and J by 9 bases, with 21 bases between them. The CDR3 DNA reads TGCAGCGCTCGACGCGCGGGCCAAGGAGCCCAGTACTTC. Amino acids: CSARRAGQGAQYF.

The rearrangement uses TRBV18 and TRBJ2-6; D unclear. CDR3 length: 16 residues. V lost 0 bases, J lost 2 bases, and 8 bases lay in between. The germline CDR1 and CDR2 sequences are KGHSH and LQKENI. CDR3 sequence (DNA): TGTGCCAGCTCACCACCCAGCCGGGCTGGGGCCAACGTCCTGACTTTC. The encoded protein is CASSPPSRAGANVLTF.

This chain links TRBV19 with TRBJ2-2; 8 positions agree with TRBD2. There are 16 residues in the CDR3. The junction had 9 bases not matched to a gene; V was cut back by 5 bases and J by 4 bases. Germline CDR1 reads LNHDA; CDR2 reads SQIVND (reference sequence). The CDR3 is CASSVFILAGTGELFF. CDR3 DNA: TGTGCCAGTAGTGTCTTCATCCTAGCGGGCACCGGGGAGCTGTTTTTT.

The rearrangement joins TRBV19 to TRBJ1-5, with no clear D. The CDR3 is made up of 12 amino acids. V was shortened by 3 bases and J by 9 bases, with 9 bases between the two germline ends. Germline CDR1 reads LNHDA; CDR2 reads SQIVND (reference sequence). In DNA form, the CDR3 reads TGTGCCAGTAGTATGATTAAGAGGCCCCAGCATTTT. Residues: CASSMIKRPQHF.

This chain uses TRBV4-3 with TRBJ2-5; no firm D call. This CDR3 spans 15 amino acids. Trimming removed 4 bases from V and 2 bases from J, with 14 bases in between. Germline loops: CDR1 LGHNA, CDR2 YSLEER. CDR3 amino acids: CASSLTARFQETQYF. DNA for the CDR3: TGCGCCAGCAGCCTCACGGCCAGGTTTCAAGAGACCCAGTACTTC.

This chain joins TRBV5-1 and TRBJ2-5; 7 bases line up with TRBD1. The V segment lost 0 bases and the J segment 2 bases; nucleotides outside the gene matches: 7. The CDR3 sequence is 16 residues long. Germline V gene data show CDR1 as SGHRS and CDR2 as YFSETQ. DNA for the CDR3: TGCGCCAGCAGCTTGGCTACAGGGGTGGGTCAAGAGACCCAGTACTTC. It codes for CASSLATGVGQETQYF.

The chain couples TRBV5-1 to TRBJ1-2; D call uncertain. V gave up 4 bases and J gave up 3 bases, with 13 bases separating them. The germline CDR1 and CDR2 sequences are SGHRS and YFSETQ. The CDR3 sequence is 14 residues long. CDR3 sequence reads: CASSRGGSDYGYTF. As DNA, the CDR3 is TGCGCCAGCAGCAGAGGCGGGTCCGACTATGGCTACACCTTC.

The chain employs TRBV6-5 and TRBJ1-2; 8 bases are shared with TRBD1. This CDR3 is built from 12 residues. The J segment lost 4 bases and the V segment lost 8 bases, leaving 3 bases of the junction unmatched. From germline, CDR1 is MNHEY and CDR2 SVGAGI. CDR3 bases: TGTGCCAGCTCAGGGGGCGGCTATGGCTACACCTTC. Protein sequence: CASSGGGYGYTF.

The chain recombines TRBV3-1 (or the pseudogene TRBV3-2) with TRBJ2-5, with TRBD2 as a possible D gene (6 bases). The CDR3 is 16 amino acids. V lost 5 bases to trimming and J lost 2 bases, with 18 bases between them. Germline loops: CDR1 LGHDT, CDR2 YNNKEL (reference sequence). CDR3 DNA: TGTGCCAGCAGCTCCCTCACCCGGGACTCTCAAGAGACCCAGTACTTC. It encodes CASSSLTRDSQETQYF.

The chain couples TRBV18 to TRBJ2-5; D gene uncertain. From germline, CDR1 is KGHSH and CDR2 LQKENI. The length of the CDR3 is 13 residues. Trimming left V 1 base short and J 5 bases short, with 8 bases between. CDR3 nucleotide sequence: TGTGCCAGCTCACCACTCCTTTTGGAGACCCAGTACTTC. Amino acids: CASSPLLLETQYF.